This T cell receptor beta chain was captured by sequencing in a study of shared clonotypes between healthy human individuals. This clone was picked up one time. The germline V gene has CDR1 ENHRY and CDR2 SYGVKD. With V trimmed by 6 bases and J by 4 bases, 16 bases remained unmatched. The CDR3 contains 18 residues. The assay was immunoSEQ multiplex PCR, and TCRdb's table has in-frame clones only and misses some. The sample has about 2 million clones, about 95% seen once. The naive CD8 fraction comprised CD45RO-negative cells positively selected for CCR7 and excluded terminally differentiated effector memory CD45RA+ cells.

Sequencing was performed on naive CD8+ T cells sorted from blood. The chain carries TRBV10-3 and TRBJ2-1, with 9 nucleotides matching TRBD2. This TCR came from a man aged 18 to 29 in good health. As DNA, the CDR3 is TGTGCCATCAGCGAAACCGCCCTCGCGGGAGGGGGTTACAATGAGCAGTTCTTC. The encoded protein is CAISETALAGGGYNEQFF.